These 14 T cell receptor beta chains originate from one sample sequenced in a study of shared clonotypes between healthy human individuals. Method: immunoSEQ multiplex PCR; TCRdb's copy keeps in-frame clones and lacks some. The sample consists of 640,000 or so clones, around 72% of them appearing once. The sequencing input was memory CD4+ T cells sorted from blood. Sample subset: CD45RA-negative fraction. The receptors were sampled from a woman aged 30 to 39 in good health.

The rearrangement uses TRBV5-6 and TRBJ1-1, with D hard to call. Germline assignment: CDR1 SGHDT and CDR2 YYEEEE. Trimming took off 2 bases at V and 11 bases at J, with 13 bases between the two ends. The CDR3 contains 12 residues. CDR3 sequence: CASSLPDSRAFF. Written as DNA, the CDR3 is TGTGCCAGCAGCTTACCGGATTCAAGGGCTTTCTTT.

This sequence joins TRBV5-8 and TRBJ2-5; tentative D call: TRBD2 (6 bases). Trimming removed 4 bases at V and 4 bases at J, with 8 bases between. Per germline, CDR1 SGHTS and CDR2 YDEGEE. The CDR3 covers 12 residues. The CDR3: CASSGLRETQYF. DNA for the CDR3: TGTGCCAGCAGCGGACTAAGAGAGACCCAGTACTTC.

This clone was seen more than once but under ten times. V gene TRBV11-2 combines with J gene TRBJ2-6; D gene uncertain. The germline V and J ends were trimmed by 5 bases and 1 base, with 18 bases remaining between them. The CDR3 spans 18 residues. Germline assignment: CDR1 SGHAT and CDR2 FQNNGV. The CDR3 is CASSARQGGNSGANVLTF. CDR3 coding DNA: TGTGCCAGCAGCGCGCGACAAGGTGGAAATTCTGGGGCCAACGTCCTGACTTTC.

The chain carries TRBV7-3 and TRBJ1-1; no definite D call. This CDR3 contains 13 residues. The germline CDR1 and CDR2 sequences are SGHTA and FQGTGA. Between the trimmed V and J ends, which lost 1 base and 0 bases, there was a span of 3 bases. CDR3 DNA: TGTGCCAGCAGCTTAAAAGTGAACACTGAAGCTTTCTTT. Amino acids: CASSLKVNTEAFF.

The J gene is TRBJ2-3, the V gene TRBV27, with D unclear. CDR1 is MNHEY and CDR2 is SMNVEV in the germline V gene (reference sequence). The CDR3 sequence is 13 residues long. V lost 7 bases to trimming and J lost 4 bases, with 12 bases between them. In DNA form, the CDR3 reads TGTGCCAGCAAACGTCACAACTCAGATACGCAGTATTTT. Its translation: CASKRHNSDTQYF.

This clone came up a few times. The gene calls are TRBV11-3 and TRBJ1-1; D gene ambiguous. Germline values: CDR1 SGHNT, CDR2 YENEEA. This CDR3 is built from 13 residues. The V gene lost 5 bases and the J gene lost 5 bases, with 12 bases spanning the gap. The CDR3 is CASSHRLGTEAFF. In DNA form, the CDR3 reads TGTGCCAGCAGCCATCGATTGGGGACTGAAGCTTTCTTT.

This chain links TRBV11-2 with TRBJ1-1, with D tentatively TRBD1 (5 bases). The CDR3 is 15 residues long. Germline V lookup: CDR1 SGHAT, CDR2 FQNNGV. The ends were cut back, 6 bases at V and 3 bases at J, with 17 bases in the middle. CDR3: CASRFGGEADTEAFF. CDR3 nucleotides: TGTGCCAGCAGATTCGGAGGGGAAGCGGACACTGAAGCTTTCTTT.

CDR3 amino acids: CASSSFLYEQYF. The CDR3 DNA is TGTGCCAGCAGTTCCTTTCTCTACGAGCAGTACTTC. The chain recombines TRBV28 with TRBJ2-7; D gene unclear. The germline V and J ends were trimmed by 4 bases and 3 bases, with 7 bases remaining between them. The CDR3 is 12 residues long. Germline V gene sequence: CDR1 MDHEN, CDR2 SYDVKM.

The DNA of the CDR3 is TGTGCCTGGAGTTTACAGGGGGTCGGCACCGGGGAGCTGTTTTTT. Its translation: CAWSLQGVGTGELFF. This sequence joins TRBV30 and TRBJ2-2; 8 positions match TRBD1. The CDR3 runs to 15 residues. V was pared by 2 bases and J by 4 bases, with 6 bases of the junction left unmatched. Germline-derived CDR1 and CDR2 are GTSNPN and SVGIG (reference sequence). The full variable domain, completed using reference TRBV30 and TRBJ2-2, is SQTIHQWPATLVQPVGSPLSLECTVEGTSNPNLYWYRQAAGRGLQLLFYSVGIGQISSEVPQNLSASRPQDRQFILSSKKLLLSDSGFYLCAWSLQGVGTGELFFGEGSRLTVL.

The gene calls are TRBV9 and TRBJ1-2; D perhaps matches TRBD1 (5 bases). This CDR3 has 14 residues. The V and J ends lost 0 bases and 6 bases respectively, with 12 bases between them. The V gene's germline CDR1 is SGDLS and CDR2 YYNGEE. The CDR3 spells CASSVEKMGDGYTF. CDR3 sequence (DNA): TGTGCCAGCAGCGTAGAAAAAATGGGGGATGGCTACACCTTC.

This clone was seen at least ten times. The V gene is TRBV21-1, the J gene TRBJ2-7; TRBD2, the table's D call, was not compared with the DNA. TRBV21-1 is marked as a pseudogene. The CDR3 is 16 residues long. CDR3 bases: TGTGCCAGCCGCGAGGGGGGGGACCAGGGAGTTTACGAGCAGTACTTC. Translated: CASREGGDQGVYEQYF.

The chain recombines TRBV18 with TRBJ2-2; possible D gene TRBD1, 7 bases. CDR3 length: 15 residues. V lost 6 bases to trimming and J lost 3 bases, with 14 bases between them. CDR1 is KGHSH and CDR2 is LQKENI in the germline V gene. The DNA of the CDR3 is TGTGCCAGCTCCCACACAGGGGAGGACACCGGGGAGCTGTTTTTT. This sequence encodes CASSHTGEDTGELFF.

The rearrangement uses TRBV6-5 and TRBJ2-5; D is possibly TRBD1 (6 bases). CDR3 length: 15 amino acids. Trimming stripped 0 bases from V and 6 bases from J, with 14 bases between. Germline CDR1 reads MNHEY; CDR2 reads SVGAGI. The CDR3 DNA reads as TGTGCCAGCAGTTACTCGAGTTCCGGGACAAAGACCCAGTACTTC. It yields the protein CASSYSSSGTKTQYF.

This rearrangement joins TRBV11-2 to TRBJ2-2; D is unresolved. Germline loops: CDR1 SGHAT, CDR2 FQNNGV. CDR3 length: 12 amino acids. Deletions cut 5 bases from V and 5 bases from J, with 6 bases between. The CDR3 protein is CASSPLTGELFF. CDR3 DNA: TGTGCCAGCAGCCCCCTAACCGGGGAGCTGTTTTTT.